This is a list of T cell receptor beta chains from one sample in a study of breast tumors, draining lymph nodes, adjacent tissues. TCRdb analysed the multiplex PCR reads with MiXCR anew, one entry per CDR3 protein. The table includes about 200,000 distinct CDR3 sequences, under 40% detected once. Sequenced input: axillary lymph node tissue. The receptors were sampled from a female donor with breast cancer. Some clones in this sample may be carry-over from other donors' samples. Each CDR3 is given with its conserved first and last residue. The order of the fields is clone size, CDR3 length, J gene, V gene, D gene, CDR3 DNA, CDR3 protein. D genes are given only for firm matches. Rows may omit the clone size; those that give it use once, few, many or a size class.

many | 16 | TRBJ2-1 | TRBV24-1 | - | TGTGCCACCAGTGATTGGGCCAGGTCCCTCTACAATGAGCAGTTCTTC | CATSDWARSLYNEQFF
many | 15 | TRBJ2-2 | TRBV9 | - | TGTGCCAGCAGCAGGGGACCACGGGCCTCCGGGGAGCTGTTTTTT | CASSRGPRASGELFF
- | 15 | TRBJ2-5 | TRBV20-1 | TRBD2 | TGCAGTGCTTCATTAGCGGGGGGGCGCGCAGATACGCAGTACTTC | CSASLAGGRADTQYF
- | 12 | TRBJ1-6 | TRBV20-1 | - | TGCAGTGCTACAGGGACCACTTCACCCCTCCACTTT | CSATGTTSPLHF
- | 13 | TRBJ2-7 | TRBV3-1 | - | TGTGCCAGCAGCCAAGTAGCAGGGCGAGAGCAGTACTTC | CASSQVAGREQYF
many | 13 | TRBJ1-2 | TRBV20-1 | - | TGCAGTGCTAGGCACAGGGTACTACATGGCTACACCTTC | CSARHRVLHGYTF
- | 16 | TRBJ1-3 | TRBV5-6 | - | TGTGCCAGCAGCCTACAGGGTCGGAGCTCTGGAAACACCATATATTTT | CASSLQGRSSGNTIYF
many | 14 | TRBJ2-5 | TRBV6-5 | - | TGTGCCAGCAGTCTACAGGAGAGTCAAGAGACCCAGTACTTC | CASSLQESQETQYF
many | 14 | TRBJ2-7 | TRBV19 | - | TGTGCCAGTAGTATAGTGGAGGGGTCCTACGAGCAGTACTTC | CASSIVEGSYEQYF
many | 14 | TRBJ1-4 | TRBV5-1 | - | TGCGCCAGCAGCTTTGGTACGCCAAATGAAAAACTGTTTTTT | CASSFGTPNEKLFF
many | 13 | TRBJ2-7 | TRBV20-1 | TRBD2 | TGCAGTGCCCTGGGACTAGCTGGGCACGAGCAGTACTTC | CSALGLAGHEQYF
- | 17 | TRBJ2-1 | TRBV5-6 | TRBD1 | TGTGCCAGCAGCTTTTTGTCCGGGACAGGGAGCTACAATGAGCAGTTCTTC | CASSFLSGTGSYNEQFF
- | 14 | TRBJ1-1 | TRBV7-2 | - | TGTGCCAGCAGCAAAGACACAGGCAACACTGAAGCTTTCTTT | CASSKDTGNTEAFF
many | 16 | TRBJ2-6 | TRBV6-5 | - | TGTGCAATCTCTAGGGGGGGGAGCTCTGGGGCCAACGTCCTGACTTTC | CAISRGGSSGANVLTF
many | 15 | TRBJ1-3 | TRBV12-3/TRBV12-4 | - | TGTGCCAGCAGTTTAGGCATCCACTCTGGAAACACCATATATTTT | CASSLGIHSGNTIYF
many | 15 | TRBJ2-7 | TRBV7-9 | - | TGTGCCAGCAGCTTAGGAGGGACTTCCTCCTACGAGCAGTACTTC | CASSLGGTSSYEQYF
- | 14 | TRBJ1-3 | TRBV20-1 | - | TGCAGTGCCAGTAAAGGAGGTTCTGGAAACACCATATATTTT | CSASKGGSGNTIYF
many | 13 | TRBJ2-1 | TRBV11-3 | TRBD2 | TGTGCCACTACCGGGACTAGGGGCAGTGAGCAGTTCTTC | CATTGTRGSEQFF
many | 14 | TRBJ2-5 | TRBV20-1 | TRBD1 | TGCAGTGCTAGAGATGACAGGGGAAAAGAGACCCAGTACTTC | CSARDDRGKETQYF
many | 12 | TRBJ2-1 | TRBV20-1 | - | TGCAGTGCTTATACTAGCGCAGGAGGGGGATTCTTC | CSAYTSAGGGFF
- | 15 | TRBJ2-1 | TRBV10-3 | TRBD2 | TGTGCCAGCAGTGAAAGGGACTACCCGTACAATGAGCAGTTCTTC | CASSERDYPYNEQFF
- | 12 | TRBJ2-7 | TRBV11-2 | - | TGTGCCAGCAGCTTATCGGGAAATGAGCAGTACTTC | CASSLSGNEQYF
- | 14 | TRBJ2-2 | TRBV5-6 | - | TGTGCCAGCAGCTTGCTGAGTCCCACCGGGGAGCTGTTTTTT | CASSLLSPTGELFF
few | 15 | TRBJ2-1 | TRBV29-1 | TRBD1 | TGCAGCGTTCAGGGACAGGGGTCCCCCTTCGATGAGCAGTTCTTC | CSVQGQGSPFDEQFF
- | 13 | TRBJ2-5 | TRBV7-9 | - | TGTGCCAGCAGCCTCGGAAGCCAAGAGACCCAGTACTTC | CASSLGSQETQYF
many | 15 | TRBJ1-3 | TRBV19 | - | TGTGCCAGTGTAGCAAGCGGGGACTCTGGAAACACCATATATTTT | CASVASGDSGNTIYF
many | 16 | TRBJ2-7 | TRBV5-6 | TRBD2 | TGTGCCAGCAGCGCCGGGACTAGCGGGGGACTCTACGAGCAGTACTTC | CASSAGTSGGLYEQYF
many | 15 | TRBJ2-2 | TRBV11-2 | TRBD2 | TGTGCCAGCAGCCTACGGGAGGTGAACACCGGGGAGCTGTTTTTT | CASSLREVNTGELFF
many | 15 | TRBJ2-1 | TRBV29-1 | - | TGCAGCGTTGAAGGGGGGAGGCCTTATATCGGTGAGCAGTTCTTC | CSVEGGRPYIGEQFF
- | 15 | TRBJ2-7 | TRBV27 | TRBD2 | TGTGCCAGCAGTTTATCCATGGGGGGACTAGCCGAGCAGTACTTC | CASSLSMGGLAEQYF
many | 17 | TRBJ2-3 | TRBV9 | - | TGTGCCAGCAGCGTAGGAAGTAACCCGACTAGCACAGATACGCAGTATTTT | CASSVGSNPTSTDTQYF
many | 14 | TRBJ1-5 | TRBV4-3 | - | TGCGCCAGCAGCCAAGAAAGGGGCTATCAGCCCCAGCATTTT | CASSQERGYQPQHF
- | 13 | TRBJ1-2 | TRBV12-5 | - | TGTGCCAGTAGTTTTCAGGCCCCTTATGGCTTCACCTTC | CASSFQAPYGFTF
many | 16 | TRBJ2-2 | TRBV7-2 | - | TGTGCCAGCAGCTTAGGGCCCCTAACGAACACCGGGGAGCTGTTTTTT | CASSLGPLTNTGELFF
- | 15 | TRBJ2-5 | TRBV6-5 | - | TGTGCCAGCAGTAAAAACCTGGCTAGCCAAGAGACCCAGTACTTC | CASSKNLASQETQYF
- | 19 | TRBJ2-2 | TRBV6-6 | - | TGTGCCAGCAGTTACTCGGTTGGCCGGTCGTATGGCTACACCGGGGAGCTGTTTTTT | CASSYSVGRSYGYTGELFF
- | 16 | TRBJ2-7 | TRBV7-9 | TRBD1 | TGTGCCAGCAGCTCCTCCGGGACAGGGAGCTACTACGAGCAGTACTTC | CASSSSGTGSYYEQYF
many | 14 | TRBJ2-3 | TRBV9 | - | TGTGCCAGCAGCGTAAGAGGGGGGGCAGATACGCAGTATTTT | CASSVRGGADTQYF
- | 12 | TRBJ1-2 | TRBV20-1 | - | TGCAGTGCTAGGGGTTGGACGAATGGCTACACCTTC | CSARGWTNGYTF
many | 14 | TRBJ2-6 | TRBV20-1 | - | TGCAGTGCTAGGGGGGTGGCTGGGGCCAACGTCCTGACTTTC | CSARGVAGANVLTF
many | 17 | TRBJ1-2 | TRBV12-3/TRBV12-4 | TRBD1 | TGTGCCAGCAGTTCGATCGCCCGGACAGGGGGCGATGGTGGCTACACCTTC | CASSSIARTGGDGGYTF
- | 13 | TRBJ2-2 | TRBV19 | - | TGTGCCAGTCGGGACCACAACACCGGGGAGCTGTTTTTT | CASRDHNTGELFF
many | 17 | TRBJ2-3 | TRBV11-2 | TRBD2 | TGTGCCAGCAGCCCGAGGGGACTAGCGGGATCATCACCTACGCAGTATTTT | CASSPRGLAGSSPTQYF
- | 18 | TRBJ2-3 | TRBV6-5 | TRBD2 | TGTGCCAGCAGTTTCTCCGGGACTAGCGGGTCCGGGGCAGATACGCAGTATTTT | CASSFSGTSGSGADTQYF
- | 18 | TRBJ1-5 | TRBV2 | - | TGTGCCAGCGGAGAAGCGCTTCGGGCGGATAATAGCAATCAGCCCCAGCATTTT | CASGEALRADNSNQPQHF
- | 19 | TRBJ2-3 | TRBV9 | TRBD2 | TGTGCCAGCAGCGTTGGGGGACTAGCGGGGGGTGGTAGCACAGATACGCAGTATTTT | CASSVGGLAGGGSTDTQYF
many | 14 | TRBJ1-5 | TRBV4-1 | - | TGCGCCAGCAGCCAAGACGGGGGTTATCAGCCCCAGCATTTT | CASSQDGGYQPQHF
many | 16 | TRBJ2-7 | TRBV4-2 | - | TGTGCCAGCAGCCAAGGGGTCAGCGCCAGAGGATCCGAGCAGTACTTC | CASSQGVSARGSEQYF
few | 19 | TRBJ2-3 | TRBV11-2 | TRBD2 | TGTGCCAGCAGCTTCTTTCGGGGGCGGGGGGGCCTTAACACAGATACGCAGTATTTT | CASSFFRGRGGLNTDTQYF
many | 12 | TRBJ2-7 | TRBV6-6 | - | TGTGCCAGCAGCCGGTCGGGCTACGAGCAGTACTTC | CASSRSGYEQYF
many | 15 | TRBJ1-6 | TRBV5-5 | - | TGTGCCAGCAGCTTAGGCGGGCAGGGGTTCTCACCCCTCCACTTT | CASSLGGQGFSPLHF
many | 18 | TRBJ1-2 | TRBV19 | TRBD1 | TGTGCCAGTAGAATAACCGGGACAGGGACAAGGATTGGCTATGGCTACACCTTC | CASRITGTGTRIGYGYTF
- | 14 | TRBJ2-5 | TRBV29-1 | - | TGCAGCGTGCCTAGCGTCGACCGACTGGAGACCCAGTACTTC | CSVPSVDRLETQYF
- | 14 | TRBJ1-6 | TRBV9 | - | TGTGCCAGCAGCGTAGGAGGGGTGGATTCACCCCTCCACTTT | CASSVGGVDSPLHF
few | 13 | TRBJ1-6 | TRBV28 | - | TGTGCCAGCAGTACGGGGATTAATTCACCCCTCCACTTT | CASSTGINSPLHF
- | 18 | TRBJ2-5 | TRBV6-5 | TRBD2 | TGTGCCAGCAGTGAAAGAAAGGGACTAGCGGGGGTTGGAGAGACCCAGTACTTC | CASSERKGLAGVGETQYF
- | 16 | TRBJ2-5 | TRBV7-6 | - | TGTGCCAGCAGCTTAGGGGGGGGGGCCACCCAAGAGACCCAGTACTTC | CASSLGGGATQETQYF
many | 12 | TRBJ2-3 | TRBV5-5 | - | TGTGCCAGCAGCCAGGCCACGAATACGCAGTATTTT | CASSQATNTQYF
- | 15 | TRBJ1-5 | TRBV20-1 | - | TGCAGTGCCAAGCCAGCGGGGGCGTACAATGAGCCCCAGCATTTT | CSAKPAGAYNEPQHF
many | 14 | TRBJ2-2 | TRBV29-1 | TRBD1 | TGCAGCGGGAGACAGGGCGGGAACACCGGGGAGCTGTTTTTT | CSGRQGGNTGELFF